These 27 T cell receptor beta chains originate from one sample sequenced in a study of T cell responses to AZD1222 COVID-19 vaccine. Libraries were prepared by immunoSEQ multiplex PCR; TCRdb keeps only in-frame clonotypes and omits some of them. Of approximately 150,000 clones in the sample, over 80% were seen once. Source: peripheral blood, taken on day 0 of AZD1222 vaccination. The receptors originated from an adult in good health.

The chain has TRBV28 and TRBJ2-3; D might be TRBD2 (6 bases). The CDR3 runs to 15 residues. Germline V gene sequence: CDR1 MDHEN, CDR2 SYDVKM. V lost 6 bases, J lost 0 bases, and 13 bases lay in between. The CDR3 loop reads CASSQSAGSTDTQYF. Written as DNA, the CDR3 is TGTGCCAGCAGCCAGTCTGCGGGAAGCACAGATACGCAGTATTTT.

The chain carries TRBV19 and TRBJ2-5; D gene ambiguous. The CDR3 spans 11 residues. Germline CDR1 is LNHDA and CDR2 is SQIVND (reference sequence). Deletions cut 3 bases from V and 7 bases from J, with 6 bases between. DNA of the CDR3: TGTGCCAGTAGTATCGGTGGGACCCAGTACTTC. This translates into CASSIGGTQYF.

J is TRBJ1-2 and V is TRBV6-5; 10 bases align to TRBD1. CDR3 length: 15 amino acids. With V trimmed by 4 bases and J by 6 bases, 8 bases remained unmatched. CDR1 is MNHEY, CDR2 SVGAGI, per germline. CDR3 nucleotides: TGTGCCAGCAGTTCCGGGGGGACAGGGGTAAATGGCTACACCTTC. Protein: CASSSGGTGVNGYTF.

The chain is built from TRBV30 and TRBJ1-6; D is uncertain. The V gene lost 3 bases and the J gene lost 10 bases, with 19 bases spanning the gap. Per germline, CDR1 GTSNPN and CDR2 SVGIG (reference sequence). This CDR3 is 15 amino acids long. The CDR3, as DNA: TGTGCCTGGAGGATTAACGCACAGCGTGGGTCACCCCTCCACTTT. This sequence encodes CAWRINAQRGSPLHF.

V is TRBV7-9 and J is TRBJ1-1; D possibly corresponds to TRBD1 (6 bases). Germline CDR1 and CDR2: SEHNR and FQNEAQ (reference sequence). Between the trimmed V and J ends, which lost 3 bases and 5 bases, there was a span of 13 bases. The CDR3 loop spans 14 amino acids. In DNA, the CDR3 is TGTGCCAGCAGCTTGACAGGTTTGGGAACTGAAGCTTTCTTT. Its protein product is CASSLTGLGTEAFF.

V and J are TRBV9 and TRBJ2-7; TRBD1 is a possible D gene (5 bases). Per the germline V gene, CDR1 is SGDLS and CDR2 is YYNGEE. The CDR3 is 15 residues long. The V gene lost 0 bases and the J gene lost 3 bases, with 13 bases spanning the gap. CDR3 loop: CASSVEGAAVYEQYF. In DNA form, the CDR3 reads TGTGCCAGCAGCGTAGAAGGGGCGGCGGTCTACGAGCAGTACTTC.

CDR3 DNA sequence: TGTGCCTGGAGTAGGTTGGGACAACCGCGAGGCAATCAGCCCCAGCATTTT. This gives the protein CAWSRLGQPRGNQPQHF. The rearrangement uses TRBV30 and TRBJ1-5; D might be TRBD1 (6 bases). Germline V lookup: CDR1 GTSNPN, CDR2 SVGIG (reference sequence). The germline V and J ends were trimmed by 2 bases and 2 bases, with 19 bases remaining between them. This CDR3 spans 17 amino acids.

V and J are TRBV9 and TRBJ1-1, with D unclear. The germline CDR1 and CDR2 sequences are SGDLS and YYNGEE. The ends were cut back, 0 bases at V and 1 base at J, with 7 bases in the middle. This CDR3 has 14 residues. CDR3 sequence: CASSVVVGNTEAFF. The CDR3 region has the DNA TGTGCCAGCAGCGTAGTTGTAGGGAACACTGAAGCTTTCTTT.

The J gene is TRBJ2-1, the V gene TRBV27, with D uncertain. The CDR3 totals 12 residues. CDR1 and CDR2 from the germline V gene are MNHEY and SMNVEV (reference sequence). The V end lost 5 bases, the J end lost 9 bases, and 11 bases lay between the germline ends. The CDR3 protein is CASSGSASEQFF. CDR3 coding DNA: TGTGCCAGCAGTGGTTCCGCTAGTGAGCAGTTCTTC.

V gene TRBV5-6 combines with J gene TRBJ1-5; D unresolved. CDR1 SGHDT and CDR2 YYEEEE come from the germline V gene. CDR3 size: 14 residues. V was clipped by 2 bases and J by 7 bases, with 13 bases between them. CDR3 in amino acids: CASSFWGEVQPQHF. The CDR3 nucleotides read TGTGCCAGCAGCTTCTGGGGAGAGGTACAGCCCCAGCATTTT.

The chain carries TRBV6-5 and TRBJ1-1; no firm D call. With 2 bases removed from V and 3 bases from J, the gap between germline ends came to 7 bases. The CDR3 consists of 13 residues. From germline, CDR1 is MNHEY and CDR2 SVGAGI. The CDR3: CASSYTKDTEAFF. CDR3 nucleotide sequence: TGTGCCAGCAGTTACACGAAAGACACTGAAGCTTTCTTT.

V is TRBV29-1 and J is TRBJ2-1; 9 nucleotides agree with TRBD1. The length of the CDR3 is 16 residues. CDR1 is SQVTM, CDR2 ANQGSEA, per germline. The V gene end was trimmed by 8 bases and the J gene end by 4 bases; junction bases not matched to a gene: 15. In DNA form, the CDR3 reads TGCAGCTCGACACAGCCGGGACAGGGAGTTTACAATGAGCAGTTCTTC. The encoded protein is CSSTQPGQGVYNEQFF.

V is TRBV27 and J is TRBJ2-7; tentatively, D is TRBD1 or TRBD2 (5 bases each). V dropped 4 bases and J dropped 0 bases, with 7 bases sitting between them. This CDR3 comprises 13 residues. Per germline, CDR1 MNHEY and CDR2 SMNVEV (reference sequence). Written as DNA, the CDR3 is TGTGCCAGCAGTTGGGACGCCTCCTACGAGCAGTACTTC. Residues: CASSWDASYEQYF.

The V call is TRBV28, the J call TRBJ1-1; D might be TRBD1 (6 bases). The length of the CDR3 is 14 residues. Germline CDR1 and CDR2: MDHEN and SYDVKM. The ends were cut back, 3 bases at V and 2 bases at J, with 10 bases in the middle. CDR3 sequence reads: CASSFAGANTEAFF. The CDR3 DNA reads TGTGCCAGCAGTTTCGCAGGGGCAAACACTGAAGCTTTCTTT.

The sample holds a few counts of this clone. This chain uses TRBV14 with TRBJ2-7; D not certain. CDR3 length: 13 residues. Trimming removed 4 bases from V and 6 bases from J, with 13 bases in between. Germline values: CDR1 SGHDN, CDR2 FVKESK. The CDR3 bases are TGTGCCAGCAGCCGGTCTAGAACGGGCGAGCAGTACTTC. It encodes CASSRSRTGEQYF.

The CDR3 sequence is CASSLGQGAQDEQYF. The DNA for the CDR3 is TGTGCCAGCAGCTTGGGGCAGGGGGCGCAGGACGAGCAGTACTTC. V is TRBV5-4 and J is TRBJ2-7; 8 bases align to TRBD1. CDR3 length: 15 residues. CDR1 is SGHNT and CDR2 is YYREEE in the germline V gene (reference sequence). Trimming took 0 bases from V and 5 from J; bases not matched to a gene: 7.

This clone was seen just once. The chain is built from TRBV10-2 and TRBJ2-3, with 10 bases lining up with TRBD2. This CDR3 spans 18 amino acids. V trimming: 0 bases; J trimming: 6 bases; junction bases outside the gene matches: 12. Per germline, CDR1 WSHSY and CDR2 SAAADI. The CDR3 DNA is TGCGCCAGCAGTGAGTCGCTAAGGGAAGCGGGGGGGCCGGATACGCAGTATTTT. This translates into CASSESLREAGGPDTQYF.

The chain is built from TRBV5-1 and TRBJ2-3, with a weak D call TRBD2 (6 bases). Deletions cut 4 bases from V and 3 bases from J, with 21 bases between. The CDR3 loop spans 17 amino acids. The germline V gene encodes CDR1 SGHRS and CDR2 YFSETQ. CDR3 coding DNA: TGCGCCAGCAGCCCGCGGGGACCTACCCAGCTGACAGATACGCAGTATTTT. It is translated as CASSPRGPTQLTDTQYF.

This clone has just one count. The CDR3 loop is CASSQVSGRGNTIYF. As DNA, the CDR3 is TGTGCCAGCAGCCAAGTATCGGGGCGCGGAAACACCATATATTTT. The chain employs TRBV3-1 (or the pseudogene TRBV3-2) and TRBJ1-3, with a possible D match to TRBD1 (5 bases). Germline CDR1 is LGHDT and CDR2 is YNNKEL (reference sequence). V was pared by 1 base and J by 4 bases, with 11 bases between. CDR3 length equals 15 residues.

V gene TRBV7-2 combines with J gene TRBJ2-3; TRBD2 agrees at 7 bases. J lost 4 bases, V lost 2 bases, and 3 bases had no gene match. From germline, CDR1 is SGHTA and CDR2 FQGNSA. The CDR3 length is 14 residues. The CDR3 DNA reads TGTGCCAGCAGCTTACAGGGAGGGCCAGATACGCAGTATTTT. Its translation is CASSLQGGPDTQYF.

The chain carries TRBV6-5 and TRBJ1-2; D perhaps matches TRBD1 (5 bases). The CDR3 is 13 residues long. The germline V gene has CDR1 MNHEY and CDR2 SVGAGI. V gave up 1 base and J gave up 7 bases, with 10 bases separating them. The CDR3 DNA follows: TGTGCCAGCAGTTACTTCAGGGTGGGTGGCTACACCTTC. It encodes CASSYFRVGGYTF.

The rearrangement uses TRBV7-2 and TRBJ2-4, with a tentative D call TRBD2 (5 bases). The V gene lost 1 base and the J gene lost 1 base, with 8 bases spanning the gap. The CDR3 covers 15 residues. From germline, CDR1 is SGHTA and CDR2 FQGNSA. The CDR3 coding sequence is TGTGCCAGCAGCTTAGGAGGGTCGGCCAAAAACATTCAGTACTTC. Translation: CASSLGGSAKNIQYF.

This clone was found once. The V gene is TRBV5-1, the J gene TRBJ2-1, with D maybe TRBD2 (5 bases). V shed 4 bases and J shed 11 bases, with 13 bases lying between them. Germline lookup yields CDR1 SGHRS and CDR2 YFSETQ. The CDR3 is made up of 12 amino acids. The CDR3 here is CASSPSGSKQFF. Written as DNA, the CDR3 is TGCGCCAGCAGCCCCAGTGGGAGCAAGCAGTTCTTC.

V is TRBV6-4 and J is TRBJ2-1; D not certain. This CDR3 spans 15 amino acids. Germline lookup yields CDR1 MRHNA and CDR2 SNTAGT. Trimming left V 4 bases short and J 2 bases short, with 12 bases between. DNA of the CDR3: TGTGCCAGCAGTGTCCCCAGACTGACCTACAATGAGCAGTTCTTC. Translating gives CASSVPRLTYNEQFF.

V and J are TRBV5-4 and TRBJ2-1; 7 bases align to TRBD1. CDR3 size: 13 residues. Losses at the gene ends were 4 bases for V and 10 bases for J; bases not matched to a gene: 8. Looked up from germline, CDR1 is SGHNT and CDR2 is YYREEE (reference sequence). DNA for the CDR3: TGTGCCAGCAGCGCGTCGCAGGGGGACGAGCAGTTCTTC. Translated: CASSASQGDEQFF.

This CDR3 reads CASSFSRRSGEQFF. The CDR3 nucleotides are TGTGCCAGCAGCTTTTCCCGGAGATCTGGTGAGCAGTTCTTC. V and J are TRBV7-2 and TRBJ2-1; no clear D. Germline CDR1 SGHTA, CDR2 FQGNSA. There are 14 residues in the CDR3. V was shortened by 3 bases and J by 9 bases, with 15 bases between the two germline ends.

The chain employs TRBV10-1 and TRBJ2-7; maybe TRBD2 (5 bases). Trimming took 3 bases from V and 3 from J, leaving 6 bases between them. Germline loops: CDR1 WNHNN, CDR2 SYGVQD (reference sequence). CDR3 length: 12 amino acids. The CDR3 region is CASSDGDYEQYF. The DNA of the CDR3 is TGCGCCAGCAGTGACGGGGACTACGAGCAGTACTTC.